Described below is a single T cell receptor (beta chain) sequence and its context. Central memory, naive, regulatory and stem cell-like memory CD4+ cells were sorted by CD45RO/CCR7/CD25/CD127/CD95/CD27. These data originate in a study of beta chain features in type 1 diabetes. Since all of the isolated RNA was reverse transcribed, expressed TCRB transcripts were what got sequenced. Average reads for naive, central memory and regulatory T cell samples were roughly 3.4 million. Sequenced by immunoSEQ multiplex PCR; TCRdb stores in-frame clones only, minus some. The top ten clones hold roughly 0.016% of a sample with 300,000 to 400,000 clones, 9.5% to 11% of them seen once. The CDR3 length is 14 residues. V was cut by 5 bases and J by 1 base, with 9 bases left in between. Germline V gene data show CDR1 as SEHNR and CDR2 as FQNEAQ (reference sequence).

The V call is TRBV7-9, the J call TRBJ1-3; no reliable D call. The source material was naive CD4+ T cells from blood. The TCR comes from a woman in her twenties or thirties in good health. The CDR3 nucleotides are TGTGCCAGCAGCCCCGACTCATCTGGAAACACCATATATTTT. Protein: CASSPDSSGNTIYF.